Each of the 28 T cell receptor beta chains below was sequenced from the same sample in a study of T cell clusters in autoimmune cytopenias. TRB was amplified from roughly 250 ng of peripheral blood genomic DNA per sample. Multiplex touch-down PCR amplified TRB using TRB-A and TRB-B pools in one tube. TCRdb reprocessed the multiplex PCR reads and reports one entry per CDR3 protein, with no DNA. Its clone listing holds several thousand distinct CDR3 sequences. This same sample was also taken into another study, of T cell repertoires in aging, cancer and after chemotherapy.

Sequencing was done on a sample of peripheral blood. These receptors came from a human donor in good health.

The V gene is TRBV27, the J gene TRBJ2-3. Germline V gene lookup returns CDR1 MNHEY and CDR2 SMNVEV (reference sequence). This CDR3 spans 13 amino acids. The CDR3 spells CAAAKTWTDTQYF.

V gene TRBV5-6 combines with J gene TRBJ2-7; TCRdb returns TRBD1, unconfirmable since there is no DNA. In germline, CDR1 is SGHDT, CDR2 YYEEEE. The length of the CDR3 is 15 residues. CDR3 amino acids: CASSSGTGGPYEQYF.

This CDR3 is CASSSRGTEGYTF. The gene calls are TRBV6-5 and TRBJ1-2. The CDR3 runs to 13 residues. CDR1 and CDR2 from the germline V gene are MNHEY and SVGAGI.

This chain uses TRBV27 with TRBJ2-7; TCRdb selects TRBD2, and the lack of DNA leaves this call unchecked. This CDR3 is built from 16 residues. Germline values: CDR1 MNHEY, CDR2 SMNVEV (reference sequence). The CDR3 region is CASSPMTSGTHYEQYF.

CDR3 sequence: CASRDRGYNEQFF. The chain combines TRBV6-1 with TRBJ2-1; TCRdb's D gene call, TRBD1, goes unchecked for lack of DNA. Germline V gene sequence: CDR1 MNHNS, CDR2 SASEGT. This CDR3 spans 13 amino acids.

The chain employs TRBV6-1 and TRBJ1-3. Germline V gene data show CDR1 as MNHNS and CDR2 as SASEGT. This CDR3 comprises 15 residues. The CDR3 loop is CASSEAPGRGNTIYF.

The rearrangement links TRBV6-1 to TRBJ1-3. The germline V gene encodes CDR1 MNHNS and CDR2 SASEGT. The CDR3 runs 14 residues. The CDR3 protein is CASRTHSPGNTIYF.

In terms of frequency, this clonotype is medium-sized. V is TRBV29-1 and J is TRBJ2-5; TCRdb's D gene call, TRBD1, goes unchecked for lack of DNA. Germline V gives CDR1 SQVTM, CDR2 ANQGSEA. The CDR3 contains 12 residues. CDR3 residues: CSIRQGAETQYF.

The V call is TRBV27, the J call TRBJ2-7. This CDR3 comprises 14 residues. Germline loops: CDR1 MNHEY, CDR2 SMNVEV (reference sequence). The CDR3 sequence is CASSFQGSSYEQYF.

This chain uses TRBV5-4 with TRBJ2-6; absent DNA, TCRdb's TRBD2 call cannot be checked. Germline CDR1 SGHNT, CDR2 YYREEE (reference sequence). The CDR3 covers 17 residues. This CDR3 reads CASSPWTSISGANVLTF.

The chain has TRBV29-1 and TRBJ1-1. Germline CDR1 reads SQVTM; CDR2 reads ANQGSEA. The CDR3 consists of 14 residues. The CDR3 here is CSVEDQLMNTEAFF.

The V and J genes are TRBV30 and TRBJ2-1; TCRdb outputs TRBD1, but without DNA this stays unchecked. The CDR3 runs to 17 residues. Looked up from germline, CDR1 is GTSNPN and CDR2 is SVGIG (reference sequence). The CDR3 is CAWSSRDREGSYNEQFF.

This clonotype is called medium-sized based on its frequency. This rearrangement joins TRBV19 to TRBJ2-5; TCRdb returns TRBD1, unconfirmable since there is no DNA. There are 15 residues in the CDR3. Germline V gene sequence: CDR1 LNHDA, CDR2 SQIVND (reference sequence). This chain's CDR3 is CASSASTGVQETQYF.

The chain has TRBV7-9 and TRBJ2-1; the TCRdb D gene call, TRBD1, has no DNA to confirm it. This CDR3 has 17 amino acids. Germline V gene data show CDR1 as SEHNR and CDR2 as FQNEAQ (reference sequence). CDR3 amino acids: CASSLSLAGGAHNEQFF.

CDR3 residues: CSAIDRGYGYTF. The J gene is TRBJ1-2, the V gene TRBV20-1; TCRdb calls TRBD1, which cannot be checked without DNA. This CDR3 is built from 12 residues. The V gene's germline CDR1 is DFQATT and CDR2 SNEGSKA (reference sequence).

By frequency, this clonotype registers medium-sized. The rearrangement uses TRBV29-1 and TRBJ2-2; TCRdb outputs TRBD2, but without DNA this stays unchecked. Germline V gives CDR1 SQVTM, CDR2 ANQGSEA. CDR3 length: 15 amino acids. The CDR3 loop reads CSVGTSGISTGELFF.

V and J are TRBV6-5 and TRBJ2-1. The CDR3 has 15 amino acids. CDR1 MNHEY and CDR2 SVGAGI come from the germline V gene. Here the CDR3 reads CASSYQRLAYNEQFF.

The chain joins TRBV6-5 to TRBJ2-7; the TCRdb D gene call, TRBD1, has no DNA to confirm it. Per the germline V gene, CDR1 is MNHEY and CDR2 is SVGAGI. CDR3 length equals 14 residues. The CDR3 region is CASSFLGQVREQYF.

V is TRBV12-3 or TRBV12-4 and J is TRBJ2-5; lacking DNA, the TRBD1 call made by TCRdb goes unchecked. There are 16 residues in the CDR3. CDR3 amino acids: CASTHGRGAHNNEQFF.

In terms of frequency, this clonotype is medium-sized (0.01 to 0.1%). The CDR3 region is CASSNSLTDTQYF. This chain links TRBV19 with TRBJ2-3; lacking DNA, the TRBD1 call made by TCRdb goes unchecked. The germline CDR1 and CDR2 sequences are LNHDA and SQIVND (reference sequence). The CDR3 has 13 amino acids.

This clonotype counts as medium-sized by frequency. The chain is built from TRBV29-1 and TRBJ2-5; TCRdb lists TRBD1, though no DNA is available to test this call. Germline loops: CDR1 SQVTM, CDR2 ANQGSEA. The CDR3 is made up of 13 amino acids. CDR3 region: CSVEVRGLWTQYF.

This chain links TRBV6-2 or TRBV6-3 with TRBJ2-2; TCRdb calls TRBD1, which cannot be checked without DNA. Germline V gene data show CDR1 as MNHEY and CDR2 as SVGEGT. The CDR3 has 16 residues. CDR3 sequence: CASSDKGQGYTGELFF.

The rearrangement uses TRBV12-3 or TRBV12-4 and TRBJ2-3; TCRdb designates TRBD1, a call that cannot be tested without DNA. There are 13 residues in the CDR3. Here the CDR3 reads CASPGQGEDTQYF.

The gene calls are TRBV6-5 and TRBJ1-6; TCRdb proposes TRBD1, but this gene call is untestable without DNA. The CDR3 length is 17 residues. Germline V CDR1 and CDR2: MNHEY, SVGAGI. The CDR3 sequence is CASSGGQGSSYNSPLHF.

This clonotype is labeled medium-sized based on frequency. This rearrangement joins TRBV5-4 to TRBJ2-5. The V gene's germline CDR1 is SGHNT and CDR2 YYREEE (reference sequence). The CDR3 is 13 residues long. This chain's CDR3 is CASSLRDRETQYF.

This CDR3 is CAIRRTGELFF. The rearrangement links TRBV10-3 to TRBJ2-2. The CDR3 runs 11 residues. Germline V lookup: CDR1 ENHRY, CDR2 SYGVKD.

Measured by frequency, this clonotype is medium-sized (0.01 to 0.1%). CDR3 region: CSVGRTVSSGANVLTF. V gene TRBV29-1 combines with J gene TRBJ2-6; no DNA is available, so the TRBD1 call from TCRdb remains unchecked. The CDR3 length is 16 residues. From germline, CDR1 is SQVTM and CDR2 ANQGSEA.

This clonotype registers large by frequency. V gene TRBV5-6 combines with J gene TRBJ2-4. The length of the CDR3 is 13 residues. CDR1 SGHDT and CDR2 YYEEEE come from the germline V gene. The CDR3 is CASSQWGKNIQYF.